This TCR beta chain derives from a study of T-cell reconstitution after alpha-beta-depleted transplantation in children. Broader study findings: Several hundred expanded graft clones reportedly gave rise to the alpha-beta T cells present about two months after transplant. A year had passed since transplant, and T-cell counts and diversity by then came mostly from newly produced T cells. Some patients' high day-60 TCRbeta diversity was traced to surviving recipient T cells and thymic progenitors.

The sample holds many counts of this clonotype. The target antigen is unknown. Preparation of the TCRbeta library was carried out with unique molecular identifiers. TCRdb reprocessed the PCR reads via MiXCR and lists one record per CDR3 protein. The table shows roughly 70,000 distinct CDR3 sequences, with roughly 5.2% occurring only once. The origin of this receptor is a boy in the first two years of life who had a stem cell transplant for acute myeloid leukemia, so the T cells may come from the graft donor. The material was PBMCs, mostly from graft donor cells, obtained 180 days after TCRalphabeta/CD19-depleted stem cell transplant.

The CDR3, as DNA: TGCGCCAGCAGCCAAGGGGGGGCACGGGGCTACACCTTC. Amino acids: CASSQGGARGYTF. The chain carries TRBV4-3 and TRBJ1-2; weak D call: TRBD1 (6 bases). Trimming stripped 1 base from V and 8 bases from J, with 11 bases between. Germline V lookup: CDR1 LGHNA, CDR2 YSLEER. CDR3 length equals 13 residues.